What follows are 19 T cell receptor beta chains derived from one specimen sequenced in a study of blood T cells in healthy people across ages. A J-beta primer mix and a sample-barcoded 5' primer were used in a second PCR of roughly 6 to 11 cycles. TCRdb reprocessed the 5' RACE reads with MiXCR, giving one entry per CDR3 protein. In the table there are fewer than 950,000 distinct CDR3 sequences, about 48% of which are singletons. The sample comprised blood. Receptor source: a man older than 75 in good health.

The rearrangement joins TRBV3-1 to TRBJ2-1, with 7 bases that match TRBD2. Losses at the gene ends were 1 base for V and 7 bases for J; bases not matched to a gene: 7. Germline CDR1 LGHDT, CDR2 YNNKEL (reference sequence). The CDR3 sequence is 15 residues long. The CDR3 is CASSQAHLGGNEQFF. DNA for the CDR3: TGTGCCAGCAGCCAAGCTCATCTCGGGGGGAATGAGCAGTTCTTC.

This clonotype was observed a single time. An end of the junction differs from the germline gene, which may be a read error. The rearrangement links TRBV12-3 or TRBV12-4 to TRBJ2-3, with 10 nucleotides matching TRBD1. CDR3 length equals 14 residues. CDR3 DNA: TGTGCCGGCAGCGACAGGGGGCGCGGAGATACGCAGTATTTT. Translated, it gives CAGSDRGRGDTQYF.

The chain recombines TRBV3-1 with TRBJ2-1, with TRBD2 as a possible D gene (5 bases). Looked up from germline, CDR1 is LGHDT and CDR2 is YNNKEL (reference sequence). CDR3 size: 12 residues. The V end lost 0 bases, the J end lost 10 bases, and 7 bases lay between the germline ends. This chain's CDR3 is CASSQDGGEQFF. CDR3 in DNA: TGTGCCAGCAGCCAAGACGGAGGCGAGCAGTTCTTC.

The rearrangement links TRBV5-1 to TRBJ2-1, with no clear D. Between the trimmed V and J ends, which lost 6 bases and 5 bases, there was a span of 15 bases. This CDR3 is built from 14 residues. The germline V gene encodes CDR1 SGHRS and CDR2 YFSETQ. The CDR3 DNA follows: TGCGCCAGCAAGGCCGGGCGCTGGGACAATGAGCAGTTCTTC. Its translation is CASKAGRWDNEQFF. The entire variable domain, with the rest obtained from reference TRBV5-1 and TRBJ2-1, is as follows: KAGVTQTPRYLIKTRGQQVTLSCSPISGHRSVSWYQQTPGQGLQFLFEYFSETQRNKGNFPGRFSGRQFSNSRSEMNVSTLELGDSALYLCASKAGRWDNEQFFGPGTRLTVL.

With regard to this clonotype: This may arise from a read error, as a much more abundant clone is one base away. The chain couples TRBV20-1 to TRBJ2-7; D is possibly TRBD2 (6 bases). Near its end, the DNA agrees better with TRBJ2-5, so the J call may be wrong. The germline V gene has CDR1 DFQATT and CDR2 SNEGSKA (reference sequence). This CDR3 comprises 15 residues. As DNA, the CDR3 is TGCAGTGCTAGAGATCGGGGTAGCGGACAAGAGACCCAGTACTTC. Translated, it gives CSARDRGSGQETQYF.

This clonotype showed up just a few times. The V and J genes are TRBV21-1 and TRBJ1-2; TRBD1 is the table's D call and was not checked against the DNA. TRBV21-1 is a documented pseudogene. The CDR3 is 19 amino acids. CDR3 loop: CASSSSHFGTALTNYGYTF. CDR3 nucleotide sequence: TGTGCCAGCAGCTCATCTCACTTCGGGACAGCTCTTACCAACTATGGCTACACCTTC.

The chain joins TRBV27 to TRBJ2-5; D could derive from TRBD1 or TRBD2 (5 bases each). The germline V and J ends were trimmed by 0 bases and 6 bases, with 14 bases remaining between them. Germline loops: CDR1 MNHEY, CDR2 SMNVEV (reference sequence). CDR3 length equals 15 residues. CDR3 DNA: TGTGCCAGCAGTTTATCGGTGCAGGGAGCCCAGACCCAGTACTTC. It translates to CASSLSVQGAQTQYF.

The chain recombines TRBV6-5 with TRBJ2-5; maybe TRBD2 (5 bases). Germline-derived CDR1 and CDR2 are MNHEY and SVGAGI. V was trimmed by 1 base and J by 5 bases, leaving 8 bases between them. The CDR3 runs 13 residues. This CDR3 is CASSYFGIETQYF. The CDR3 nucleotides are TGTGCCAGCAGTTACTTCGGGATTGAGACCCAGTACTTC.

The chain has TRBV10-3 and TRBJ2-5, with TRBD2 matching over 10 bases. The ends lost 6 bases at V and 1 base at J; junction bases unmatched: 8. CDR3 length: 16 residues. The V gene's germline CDR1 is ENHRY and CDR2 SYGVKD. The CDR3 here is CAISGGIAGGQETQYF. CDR3 in DNA: TGTGCCATCAGCGGAGGGATAGCGGGAGGCCAAGAGACCCAGTACTTC.

The rearrangement joins TRBV27 to TRBJ2-1, with D perhaps TRBD2 (6 bases). The CDR3 spans 15 residues. Germline CDR1 and CDR2: MNHEY and SMNVEV (reference sequence). Trimming took 0 bases from V and 7 from J, leaving 13 bases between them. The CDR3 DNA reads TGTGCCAGCAGTTTATCAGCAGTTGGGGGGAATGAGCAGTTCTTC. It yields the protein CASSLSAVGGNEQFF.

The J gene is TRBJ2-1, the V gene TRBV5-1, with a tentative D call TRBD2 (6 bases). The CDR3 spans 16 residues. Per germline, CDR1 SGHRS and CDR2 YFSETQ. V was clipped by 4 bases and J by 5 bases, with 19 bases between them. In DNA, the CDR3 is TGCGCCAGCAGCGACGGGGCTAGCGTCCCCCACAATGAGCAGTTCTTC. Protein sequence: CASSDGASVPHNEQFF.

Written as DNA, the CDR3 is TGTGCCAGCAGTCCGCTCGGGACAGCACCACGCACAGATACGCAGTATTTT. Its translation is CASSPLGTAPRTDTQYF. J is TRBJ2-3 and V is TRBV27; 7 bases agree with TRBD1. J lost 1 base, V lost 5 bases, and 12 bases had no gene match. Germline CDR1 and CDR2: MNHEY and SMNVEV (reference sequence). This CDR3 region has 17 residues.

This clonotype was found a few times. The chain combines TRBV6-5 with TRBJ2-1; the D is unclear. This CDR3 spans 14 amino acids. V shed 7 bases and J shed 6 bases, with 16 bases lying between them. Per germline, CDR1 MNHEY and CDR2 SVGAGI. The CDR3 DNA sequence: TGTGCCAGCACTTCCCCGGACCGACGCAATGAGCAGTTCTTC. Translation gives CASTSPDRRNEQFF.

The V and J genes are TRBV20-1 and TRBJ2-1, with 12 nucleotides matching TRBD2. The CDR3 loop spans 14 amino acids. V gave up 6 bases and J gave up 5 bases; unmatched junction bases: 5. CDR1 DFQATT and CDR2 SNEGSKA come from the germline V gene (reference sequence). The CDR3 DNA follows: TGCAGTGCCATAACTAGCGGGAGGAACAATGAGCAGTTCTTC. Its translation is CSAITSGRNNEQFF.

The sample holds one count of this clonotype. The gene calls are TRBV24-1 and TRBJ2-5, with 8 bases lining up with TRBD1. The closer fit of TRBJ2-4 to the DNA end suggests the J call may be wrong. The CDR3 is 17 residues long. Germline V lookup: CDR1 KGHDR, CDR2 SFDVKD. CDR3 in DNA: TGTGCCACCAGTGAAACGCAGGGGGCTGGGTCCAAAAACATTCAGTACTTC. The encoded protein is CATSETQGAGSKNIQYF.

A few counts support this clonotype. The rearrangement uses TRBV12-3 or TRBV12-4 and TRBJ2-5; D might be TRBD1 (6 bases). V was shortened by 4 bases and J by 5 bases, with 14 bases between the two germline ends. The CDR3 is 14 residues long. The CDR3 bases are TGTGCCAGCAGTTGGATTTCCGGACAGGAGACCCAGTACTTC. This encodes CASSWISGQETQYF.

On this clonotype itself: Relative to the germline gene, one junction end is altered; a read error may explain this. The rearrangement joins TRBV20-1 to TRBJ2-7; D not certain. The CDR3 length is 14 residues. CDR1 DFQATT and CDR2 SNEGSKA come from the germline V gene (reference sequence). For the CDR3, the DNA is TGCAGTGCTAGAGACCCCGTGACGCTCTACGTGCAGTACTTC. Residues: CSARDPVTLYVQYF.

This clonotype was picked up a small number of times. The chain uses TRBV27 and TRBJ2-5; 8 bases map to TRBD1. Judging by the DNA end, TRBJ2-7 fits better; the J call may be wrong. This CDR3 is 14 amino acids long. In germline, CDR1 is MNHEY, CDR2 SMNVEV (reference sequence). CDR3 DNA sequence: TGTGCCAGCAGTCTCCCCGGGACAGGTAGCGAGCAGTACTTC. The encoded protein is CASSLPGTGSEQYF.

This clonotype was seen a handful of times. V gene TRBV29-1 combines with J gene TRBJ1-2; D gene ambiguous. This CDR3 spans 14 amino acids. V shed 4 bases and J shed 6 bases, with 18 bases lying between them. Germline assignment: CDR1 SQVTM and CDR2 ANQGSEA. The CDR3 nucleotides read TGCAGCGTTGGAACGCGGGGATTCGACAATGGCTACACCTTC. Protein: CSVGTRGFDNGYTF.